A single sample gave rise to the 25 T cell receptor beta chains below, sequenced in a study of PD-L1 blockade in urothelial cancer. The table came from immunoSEQ multiplex PCR; TCRdb's copy has only in-frame clones and leaves some out. The table shows approximately 1,800 clones, with 30% to 40% occurring only once. Sequencing was performed on tumor tissue, taken before atezolizumab (anti-PD-L1) treatment. These receptors came from a man in his 60s with urothelial cancer.

The chain has TRBV11-3 and TRBJ2-5; 7 bases are a match to TRBD2. Germline V gene lookup returns CDR1 SGHNT and CDR2 YENEEA. The CDR3 is 17 residues long. V gave up 5 bases and J gave up 5 bases; unmatched junction bases: 17. The CDR3 spells CASSPSPPLASPETQYF. The CDR3 coding sequence is TGTGCCAGCAGCCCCAGTCCCCCACTAGCGTCCCCGGAGACCCAGTACTTC.

The chain links TRBV29-1 to TRBJ2-5; D not resolved. With 5 bases removed from V and 4 bases from J, the gap between germline ends came to 14 bases. Germline V lookup: CDR1 SQVTM, CDR2 ANQGSEA. This CDR3 has 13 residues. The CDR3 reads CSVSQDFGETQYF. In DNA, the CDR3 is TGCAGCGTTTCCCAAGACTTTGGAGAGACCCAGTACTTC.

A few counts support this clone. The gene calls are TRBV30 and TRBJ2-7; 8 positions match TRBD1. This CDR3 comprises 14 residues. V shed 4 bases and J 0 bases; nucleotides not matched to a gene: 5. Germline loops: CDR1 GTSNPN, CDR2 SVGIG (reference sequence). CDR3 bases: TGTGCCTGGACCTACAGGGGGAGCTCCTACGAGCAGTACTTC. This encodes CAWTYRGSSYEQYF. The whole variable domain, remainder taken from reference TRBV30 and TRBJ2-7, is SQTIHQWPATLVQPVGSPLSLECTVEGTSNPNLYWYRQAAGRGLQLLFYSVGIGQISSEVPQNLSASRPQDRQFILSSKKLLLSDSGFYLCAWTYRGSSYEQYFGPGTRLTVT.

This clone is medium-sized (0.01 to 0.1%) by share. The chain combines TRBV6-8 with TRBJ1-6, with D tentatively TRBD1 (6 bases). The CDR3 runs 16 residues. The germline CDR1 and CDR2 sequences are MNHGY and SAAAGT. Trimming pared 0 bases from V and 0 bases from J, leaving 6 bases between. The CDR3 reads CASSYSGGSYNSPLHF. As DNA, the CDR3 is TGTGCCAGCAGTTACTCAGGGGGCTCCTATAATTCACCCCTCCACTTT.

This chain links TRBV7-6 with TRBJ2-3; TRBD1 matches at 8 bases. The CDR3 is made up of 14 amino acids. Trimming took 2 bases from V and 6 from J; bases not matched to a gene: 4. From germline, CDR1 is SGHVS and CDR2 FNYEAQ. CDR3: CASSLRQGMDTQYF. The DNA of the CDR3 is TGTGCCAGCAGCTTACGACAGGGGATGGATACGCAGTATTTT.

The gene calls are TRBV28 and TRBJ1-1; 7 bases fit TRBD1. CDR3 length: 13 residues. Germline lookup yields CDR1 MDHEN and CDR2 SYDVKM. Trimming cost V 6 bases and J 4 bases; bases outside gene matches: 5. The CDR3: CASRRDRVTEAFF. The CDR3 coding sequence is TGTGCCAGCAGACGAGACAGGGTCACTGAAGCTTTCTTT.

This rearrangement joins TRBV11-3 to TRBJ2-1, with TRBD2 identical over 15 bases. Per the germline V gene, CDR1 is SGHNT and CDR2 is YENEEA. The V gene end was trimmed by 5 bases and the J gene end by 3 bases; junction bases not matched to a gene: 2. The CDR3 is made up of 16 amino acids. The CDR3 sequence: CASSRGLAGGYNEQFF. CDR3 DNA: TGTGCCAGCAGCCGGGGACTAGCGGGGGGCTACAATGAGCAGTTCTTC.

By sample fraction, this clone is large (0.1 to 1%). The J gene is TRBJ1-5, the V gene TRBV19; the D is unclear. Germline-derived CDR1 and CDR2 are LNHDA and SQIVND (reference sequence). Trimming cost V 3 bases and J 7 bases, with 16 bases left between them. This CDR3 comprises 15 residues. The CDR3: CASSILAGMEQPQHF. CDR3 nucleotide sequence: TGTGCCAGTAGTATTTTAGCGGGGATGGAACAGCCCCAGCATTTT.

The CDR3 reads CASSPRERYQPQHF. DNA for the CDR3: TGTGCCAGTAGTCCCCGAGAGCGATATCAGCCCCAGCATTTT. The J gene is TRBJ1-5, the V gene TRBV19; no firm D call. This CDR3 contains 14 residues. With 5 bases removed from V and 5 bases from J, the gap between germline ends came to 13 bases. Looked up from germline, CDR1 is LNHDA and CDR2 is SQIVND (reference sequence).

The V and J genes are TRBV1 and TRBJ1-1; the table calls TRBD1, which could not be checked here. TRBV1 is a pseudogene segment. CDR3 length: 15 amino acids. Written as DNA, the CDR3 is TGCGCCAGCAGCCATACAGGGGTCAGTTTCAATGAAGCTTTCTTT. Protein sequence: CASSHTGVSFNEAFF.

J is TRBJ2-2 and V is TRBV18, with 9 bases lining up with TRBD2. V lost 4 bases and J lost 6; bases outside the gene matches: 12. The V gene's germline CDR1 is KGHSH and CDR2 LQKENI. There are 17 residues in the CDR3. CDR3 DNA: TGTGCCAGCTCACTACATAGCGGGGGATCGTCTTCCGGGGAGCTGTTTTTT. This translates into CASSLHSGGSSSGELFF.

This clone occurred once. In nucleotides, the CDR3 is TGCAGCGTTGAAGTAGGGGAACCCCATGGCTACACCTTC. Translation: CSVEVGEPHGYTF. This rearrangement joins TRBV29-1 to TRBJ1-2, with D possibly matching TRBD1 (5 bases). V was clipped by 1 base and J by 6 bases, with 12 bases between them. The germline CDR1 and CDR2 sequences are SQVTM and ANQGSEA. The CDR3 has 13 amino acids.

This chain uses TRBV30 with TRBJ2-1; TRBD1 matches at 9 bases. There are 14 residues in the CDR3. Germline values: CDR1 GTSNPN, CDR2 SVGIG (reference sequence). With 5 bases clipped from V and 9 bases from J, the junction kept 11 bases outside the gene matches. CDR3: CAWDRDREVGEQFF. For the CDR3, the DNA is TGTGCCTGGGACCGGGACAGGGAGGTTGGTGAGCAGTTCTTC.

This clone is medium-sized (0.01 to 0.1%) within its sample. The rearrangement uses TRBV11-3 and TRBJ2-7; TRBD2 agrees at 9 bases. CDR1 SGHNT and CDR2 YENEEA come from the germline V gene. V was pared by 6 bases and J by 3 bases, with 9 bases of the junction left unmatched. The CDR3 is made up of 15 amino acids. CDR3 loop: CASRSEGLAIYEQYF. CDR3 coding DNA: TGTGCCAGCAGGTCGGAAGGACTAGCGATCTACGAGCAGTACTTC.

This clone was observed a single time. The chain has TRBV23-1 and TRBJ2-3; D is undetermined. TRBV23-1 is known as an ORF, though its function is uncertain. This CDR3 region has 14 residues. Trimming removed 3 bases from V and 2 bases from J, with 9 bases in between. CDR3 protein: CASSHRSNTDTQYF. The CDR3 nucleotides are TGCGCCAGCAGTCATAGGTCTAACACAGATACGCAGTATTTT.

This chain links TRBV30 with TRBJ1-1; 7 bases fit TRBD1. Germline CDR1 is GTSNPN and CDR2 is SVGIG (reference sequence). V was clipped by 4 bases and J by 1 base; unmatched bases: 6. This CDR3 is built from 14 residues. The DNA for the CDR3 is TGTGCCTGGAAGATGGGACAGTCGAACACTGAAGCTTTCTTT. This translates into CAWKMGQSNTEAFF.

This clone is classed as large. The genes are TRBV6-8 and TRBJ1-4; 10 bases align to TRBD1. The CDR3 totals 14 residues. V lost 6 bases and J lost 7; bases outside the gene matches: 5. Germline CDR1 and CDR2: MNHGY and SAAAGT. CDR3 in DNA: TGTGCCAGCAGCCCGGACAGGGGGAGTGAAAAACTGTTTTTT. It translates to CASSPDRGSEKLFF.

The chain joins TRBV28 to TRBJ2-7; 8 bases align to TRBD1. V was pared by 7 bases and J by 2 bases, with 7 bases of the junction left unmatched. This CDR3 has 14 residues. The V gene's germline CDR1 is MDHEN and CDR2 SYDVKM. CDR3 in amino acids: CASTPPTGAYEQYF. The CDR3 nucleotides read TGTGCCAGCACCCCTCCGACAGGGGCCTACGAGCAGTACTTC.

The CDR3 is CAPLQKRDTIYF. The CDR3 DNA follows: TGTGCCCCATTACAAAAGCGGGACACCATATATTTT. V and J are TRBV30 and TRBJ1-3, with D unclear. V gave up 8 bases and J gave up 8 bases, with 16 bases separating them. Germline assignment: CDR1 GTSNPN and CDR2 SVGIG (reference sequence). The CDR3 runs 12 residues.

Judged by abundance, this clone is large. This rearrangement joins TRBV11-3 to TRBJ2-7, with 12 bases that match TRBD2. J was trimmed by 5 bases and V by 2 bases; bases with no gene match: 7. The CDR3 is 16 residues long. CDR1 is SGHNT, CDR2 YENEEA, per germline. Written as DNA, the CDR3 is TGTGCCAGCAGCTTACTAGCGGGGGGGCTATTAAACGAGCAGTACTTC. As protein: CASSLLAGGLLNEQYF. Full variable domain (missing parts from reference TRBV11-3 and TRBJ2-7): EAGVVQSPRYKIIEKKQPVAFWCNPISGHNTLYWYLQNLGQGPELLIRYENEEAVDDSQLPKDRFSAERLKGVDSTLKIQPAELGDSAVYLCASSLLAGGLLNEQYFGPGTRLTVT.

This rearrangement joins TRBV28 to TRBJ1-5; 7 nucleotides match TRBD1. CDR3 length: 14 residues. The germline gives CDR1 MDHEN, CDR2 SYDVKM. Trimming at V came to 6 bases and at J to 4 bases, leaving 6 bases not matched to a gene. CDR3 sequence reads: CASSRGQRNQPQHF. The CDR3 DNA follows: TGTGCCAGCAGCCGGGGACAGCGAAATCAGCCCCAGCATTTT.

This clone was seen more than once but under ten times. The rearrangement links TRBV10-3 to TRBJ2-5, with D perhaps matching TRBD1 or TRBD2 (5 bases each). The V end was cut by 1 base, the J end by 5 bases, with 20 bases between. CDR1 is ENHRY, CDR2 SYGVKD, per germline. There are 17 residues in the CDR3. In DNA, the CDR3 is TGTGCCATCAGTGAGTTGTCAGGGAGCCATCTCAAGGAGACCCAGTACTTC. Protein: CAISELSGSHLKETQYF.

CDR3 loop: CASTRTGDGNTIYF. Written as DNA, the CDR3 is TGCGCCAGCACTCGGACAGGGGACGGAAACACCATATATTTT. V usage is TRBV10-2 and J usage is TRBJ1-3; 9 bases line up with TRBD1. J was trimmed by 4 bases and V by 7 bases; bases with no gene match: 5. The CDR3 length is 14 residues. The germline V gene has CDR1 WSHSY and CDR2 SAAADI.

This clone was picked up a small number of times. The chain carries TRBV1 and TRBJ1-3; the table assigns TRBD1, which was not confirmed against the DNA. TRBV1 is an annotated pseudogene. The CDR3 consists of 16 residues. Here the CDR3 DNA reads TGCGCCAGCAGCCAAGGGTGGGACAGCTCTGGAAACACCATATATTTT. It encodes CASSQGWDSSGNTIYF.

The chain joins TRBV9 to TRBJ2-3; D uncertain. The germline V gene encodes CDR1 SGDLS and CDR2 YYNGEE. There are 13 residues in the CDR3. The V gene lost 2 bases and the J gene lost 6 bases, with 10 bases spanning the gap. The CDR3 sequence is CASSVWLLDTQYF. The CDR3 region has the DNA TGTGCCAGCAGCGTCTGGCTTTTGGATACGCAGTATTTT.